This T cell receptor (beta chain) was captured in a study of blood T cell repertoires in COVID-19. In the study overall: Specimens from acute and convalescent COVID-19 originated in the United States, Italy and Spain.

Assay used: immunoSEQ multiplex PCR; TCRdb lists only in-frame clones, some missing. The repertoire holds approximately 280,000 clones, with about 93% as singletons. Seattle's cohort entered during active infection and was followed longitudinally. The TCR was taken from a woman younger than 45 with COVID-19, enrolled during active disease. Sequences were obtained from peripheral blood.

The CDR3 bases are TGTGCCAGCAGCCCCTTAGCGGGAGGAGGGGAGCAGTACTTC. It encodes CASSPLAGGGEQYF. V is TRBV6-5 and J is TRBJ2-7; 10 nucleotides line up with TRBD2. Germline V gene lookup returns CDR1 MNHEY and CDR2 SVGAGI. The length of the CDR3 is 14 residues. Trimming at V came to 6 bases and at J to 7 bases, leaving 9 bases not matched to a gene.